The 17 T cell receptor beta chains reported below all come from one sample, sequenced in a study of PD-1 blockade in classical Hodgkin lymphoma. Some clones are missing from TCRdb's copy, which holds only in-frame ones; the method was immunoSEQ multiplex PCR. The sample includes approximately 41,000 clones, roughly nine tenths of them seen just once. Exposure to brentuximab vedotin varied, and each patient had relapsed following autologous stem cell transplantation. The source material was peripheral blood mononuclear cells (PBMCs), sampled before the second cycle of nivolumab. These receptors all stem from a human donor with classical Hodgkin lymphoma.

CDR3 sequence (DNA): TGTGCCAGCAGCAAACGTAGGGTTCCTAATGAAAAACTGTTTTTT. Protein: CASSKRRVPNEKLFF. V gene TRBV11-2 combines with J gene TRBJ1-4, with no clear D. The CDR3 totals 15 residues. Germline CDR1 reads SGHAT; CDR2 reads FQNNGV. Trimming pared 5 bases from V and 3 bases from J, leaving 13 bases between.

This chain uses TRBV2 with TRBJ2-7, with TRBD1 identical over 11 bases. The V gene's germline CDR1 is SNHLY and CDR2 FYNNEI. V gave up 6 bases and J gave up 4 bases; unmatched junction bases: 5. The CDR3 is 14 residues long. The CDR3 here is CASRDRGRVYEQYF. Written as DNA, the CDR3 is TGTGCCAGCAGGGACAGGGGGCGGGTTTACGAGCAGTACTTC. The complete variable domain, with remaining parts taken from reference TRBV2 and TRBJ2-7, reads EPEVTQTPSHQVTQMGQEVILRCVPISNHLYFYWYRQILGQKVEFLVSFYNNEISEKSEIFDDQFSVERPDGSNFTLKIRSTKLEDSAMYFCASRDRGRVYEQYFGPGTRLTVT.

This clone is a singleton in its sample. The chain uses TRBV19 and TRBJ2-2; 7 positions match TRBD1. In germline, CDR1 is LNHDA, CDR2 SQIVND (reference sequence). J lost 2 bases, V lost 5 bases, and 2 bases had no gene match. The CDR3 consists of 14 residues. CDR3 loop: CASSDRDNTGELFF. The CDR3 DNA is TGTGCCAGTAGTGACAGGGATAACACCGGGGAGCTGTTTTTT.

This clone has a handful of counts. CDR3 nucleotide sequence: TGTGCCAGCAGCCAAGATCAAGCGGTTGGAAAACTGTTTTTT. It codes for CASSQDQAVGKLFF. This chain joins TRBV4-2 and TRBJ1-4; D is undetermined. V lost 0 bases, J lost 10 bases, and 12 bases lay in between. This CDR3 contains 14 residues. CDR1 is LGHNA and CDR2 is YNFKEQ in the germline V gene.

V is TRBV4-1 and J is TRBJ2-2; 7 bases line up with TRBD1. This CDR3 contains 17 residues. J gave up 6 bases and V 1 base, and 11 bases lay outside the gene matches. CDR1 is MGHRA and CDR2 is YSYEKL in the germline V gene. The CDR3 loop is CASSQVSGGINAGELFF. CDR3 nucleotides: TGCGCCAGCAGCCAAGTATCAGGGGGAATTAATGCCGGGGAGCTGTTTTTT.

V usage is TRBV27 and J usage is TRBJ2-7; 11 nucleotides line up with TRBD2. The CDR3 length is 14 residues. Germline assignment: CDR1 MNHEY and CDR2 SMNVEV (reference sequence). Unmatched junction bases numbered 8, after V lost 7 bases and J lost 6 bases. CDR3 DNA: TGTGCCAGCACCTTGACTAGCGGGATCGGCGAGCAGTACTTC. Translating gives CASTLTSGIGEQYF.

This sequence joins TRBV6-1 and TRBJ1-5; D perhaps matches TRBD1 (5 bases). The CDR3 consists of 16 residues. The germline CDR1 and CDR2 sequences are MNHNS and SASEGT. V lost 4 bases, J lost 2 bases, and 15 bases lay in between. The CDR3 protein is CASSGAPQTGNQPQHF. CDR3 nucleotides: TGTGCCAGCAGTGGGGCCCCCCAGACAGGCAATCAGCCCCAGCATTTT.

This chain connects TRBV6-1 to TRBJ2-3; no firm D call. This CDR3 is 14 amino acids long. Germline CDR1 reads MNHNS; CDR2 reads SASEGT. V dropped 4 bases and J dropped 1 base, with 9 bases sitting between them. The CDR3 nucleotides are TGTGCCAGCAGTGGAAGGGTCGGCACAGATACGCAGTATTTT. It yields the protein CASSGRVGTDTQYF.

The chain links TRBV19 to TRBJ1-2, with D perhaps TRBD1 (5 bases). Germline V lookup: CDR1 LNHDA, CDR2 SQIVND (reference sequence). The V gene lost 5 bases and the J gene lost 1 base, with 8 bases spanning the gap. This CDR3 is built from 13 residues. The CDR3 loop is CASSPDSNYGYTF. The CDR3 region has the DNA TGTGCCAGTAGTCCCGACAGTAACTATGGCTACACCTTC. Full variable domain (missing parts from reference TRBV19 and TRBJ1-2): DGGITQSPKYLFRKEGQNVTLSCEQNLNHDAMYWYRQDPGQGLRLIYYSQIVNDFQKGDIAEGYSVSREKKESFPLTVTSAQKNPTAFYLCASSPDSNYGYTFGSGTRLTVV.

The CDR3 nucleotides read TGTGCCAGCCTTACGTCAGGGGCGGGGGAAAAACTGTTTTTT. Translating gives CASLTSGAGEKLFF. V and J are TRBV28 and TRBJ1-4; D perhaps matches TRBD1 (6 bases). V was shortened by 8 bases and J by 8 bases, with 18 bases between the two germline ends. CDR1 is MDHEN, CDR2 SYDVKM, per germline. The CDR3 contains 14 residues.

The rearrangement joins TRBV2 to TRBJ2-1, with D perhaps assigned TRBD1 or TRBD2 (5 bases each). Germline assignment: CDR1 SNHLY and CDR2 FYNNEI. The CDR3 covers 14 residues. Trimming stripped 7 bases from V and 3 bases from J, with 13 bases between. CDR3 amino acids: CASTPGPLYNEQFF. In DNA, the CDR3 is TGTGCCAGCACTCCGGGACCCCTCTACAATGAGCAGTTCTTC.

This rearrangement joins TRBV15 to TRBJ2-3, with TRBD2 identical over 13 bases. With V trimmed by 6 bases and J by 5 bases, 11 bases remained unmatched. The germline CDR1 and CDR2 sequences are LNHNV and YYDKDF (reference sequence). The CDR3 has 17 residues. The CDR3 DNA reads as TGTGCCACCAGGAGGACTAGCGGGAGAATTGGTTTAGATACGCAGTATTTT. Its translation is CATRRTSGRIGLDTQYF.

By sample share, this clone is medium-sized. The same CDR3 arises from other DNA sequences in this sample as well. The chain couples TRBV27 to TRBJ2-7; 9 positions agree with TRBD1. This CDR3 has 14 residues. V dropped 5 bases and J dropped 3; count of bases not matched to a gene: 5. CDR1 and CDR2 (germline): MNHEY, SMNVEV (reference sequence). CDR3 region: CASSLQGANYEQYF. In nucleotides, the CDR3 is TGTGCCAGCAGTCTACAGGGGGCTAACTACGAGCAGTACTTC.

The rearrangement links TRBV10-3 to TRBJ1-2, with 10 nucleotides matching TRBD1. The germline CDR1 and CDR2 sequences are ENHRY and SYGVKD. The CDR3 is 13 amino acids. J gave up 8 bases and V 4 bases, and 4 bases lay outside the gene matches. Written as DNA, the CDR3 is TGTGCCATCAGTGCGGGACAGGGGCTGGGCTACACCTTC. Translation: CAISAGQGLGYTF.

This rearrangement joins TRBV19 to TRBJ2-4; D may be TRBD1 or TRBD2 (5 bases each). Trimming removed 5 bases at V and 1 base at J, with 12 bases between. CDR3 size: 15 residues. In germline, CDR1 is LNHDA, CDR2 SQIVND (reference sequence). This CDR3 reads CASSALWGAKNIQYF. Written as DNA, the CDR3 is TGTGCCAGTAGTGCCCTGTGGGGGGCCAAAAACATTCAGTACTTC.

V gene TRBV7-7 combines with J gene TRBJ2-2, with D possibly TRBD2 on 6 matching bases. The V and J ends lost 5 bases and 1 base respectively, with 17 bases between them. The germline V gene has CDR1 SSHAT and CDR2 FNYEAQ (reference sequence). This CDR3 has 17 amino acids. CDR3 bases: TGTGCCAGCAGCCCTAGGCTAGCGAACCTGAACACCGGGGAGCTGTTTTTT. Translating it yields CASSPRLANLNTGELFF.

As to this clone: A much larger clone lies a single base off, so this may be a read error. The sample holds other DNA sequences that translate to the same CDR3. CDR3 nucleotide sequence: TGTGCCAGCAGCCCTGGACAGGGCCCTGGAAACACCATATATTTT. Translating it yields CASSPGQGPGNTIYF. V is TRBV11-3 and J is TRBJ1-3; TRBD1 aligns across 8 bases. Germline lookup yields CDR1 SGHNT and CDR2 YENEEA. With V trimmed by 5 bases and J by 2 bases, 5 bases remained unmatched. The CDR3 is made up of 15 amino acids.